This is a list of T cell receptor beta chains from one sample in a study of identical twins. TCRdb analysed the 5' RACE reads with MiXCR anew, one entry per CDR3 protein. The sample shows about 240,000 distinct CDR3 sequences, around 7.6% of them seen only once. These data also formed part of another study, on yellow fever vaccine responses in identical twins.

Sequencing was carried out using CD8+ T cells sorted from blood. The receptors stem from a woman aged 18-29 years in good health. CDR3s include the opening cysteine and the closing phenylalanine or tryptophan. Fields, in order: J gene, V gene, clone size, D gene, CDR3 protein. A D gene is named only where the DNA matches it firmly. A clone size is listed for some rows: how often the clone was seen (once, few, many), or a class if it is expanded.

j_call: TRBJ2-3
v_call: TRBV6-5
clone_size: NA
d_call: TRBD2
cdr3_aa: CASSNPGGWDTQYF

j_call: TRBJ2-1
v_call: TRBV7-2
clone_size: many
d_call: TRBD2
cdr3_aa: CASSIGTSRYNEQFF

j_call: TRBJ2-1
v_call: TRBV5-1
clone_size: NA
d_call: TRBD1
cdr3_aa: CASWNRDRGYNEQFF

j_call: TRBJ1-2
v_call: TRBV4-1
clone_size: few
d_call: NA
cdr3_aa: CASSQVLGNGYTF

j_call: TRBJ2-1
v_call: TRBV13
clone_size: many
d_call: TRBD1
cdr3_aa: CASSYAGTALNEQFF

j_call: TRBJ1-2
v_call: TRBV20-1
clone_size: few
d_call: NA
cdr3_aa: CSARDLDNYGYTF

j_call: TRBJ1-1
v_call: TRBV28
clone_size: once
d_call: NA
cdr3_aa: CASRKKNWDTEAFF

j_call: TRBJ2-7
v_call: TRBV29-1
clone_size: many
d_call: TRBD2
cdr3_aa: CSVIERGRYEQYF

j_call: TRBJ2-1
v_call: TRBV3-1
clone_size: NA
d_call: TRBD2
cdr3_aa: CASSQRAGGPYNEQFF

j_call: TRBJ2-5
v_call: TRBV11-2
clone_size: NA
d_call: NA
cdr3_aa: CATGGSNMETQSF

j_call: TRBJ1-2
v_call: TRBV29-1
clone_size: NA
d_call: TRBD1
cdr3_aa: CSAQGANYGYTF

j_call: TRBJ2-1
v_call: TRBV27
clone_size: few
d_call: NA
cdr3_aa: CASSLWGLNEDEQFF

j_call: TRBJ1-1
v_call: TRBV15
clone_size: many
d_call: NA
cdr3_aa: CATSRGRENTEAFF

j_call: TRBJ2-7
v_call: TRBV28
clone_size: NA
d_call: TRBD1
cdr3_aa: CASSRTGGYHEQYF

j_call: TRBJ2-1
v_call: TRBV6-1
clone_size: few
d_call: NA
cdr3_aa: CASSDVRDITSSYNEQFF

j_call: TRBJ2-7
v_call: TRBV27
clone_size: NA
d_call: TRBD1
cdr3_aa: CASSRDSKQYF

j_call: TRBJ2-1
v_call: TRBV27
clone_size: NA
d_call: TRBD2
cdr3_aa: CASSLGGLARDEQFF

j_call: TRBJ2-7
v_call: TRBV5-1
clone_size: few
d_call: NA
cdr3_aa: CASSTERGRVYEQYF

j_call: TRBJ2-3
v_call: TRBV29-1
clone_size: many
d_call: NA
cdr3_aa: CSVNLAGLITDTQYF

j_call: TRBJ1-1
v_call: TRBV12-3/TRBV12-4
clone_size: many
d_call: TRBD1
cdr3_aa: CASDPRGGTEAFF

j_call: TRBJ2-1
v_call: TRBV7-9
clone_size: NA
d_call: NA
cdr3_aa: CASSLDSTGDYYNEQFF

j_call: TRBJ2-2
v_call: TRBV7-7
clone_size: many
d_call: NA
cdr3_aa: CASSSHREWGPGELFF

j_call: TRBJ1-2
v_call: TRBV6-1
clone_size: few
d_call: NA
cdr3_aa: CASSEEDGIYGYTF

j_call: TRBJ2-1
v_call: TRBV6-1
clone_size: NA
d_call: NA
cdr3_aa: CASSPGRFNEQFF

j_call: TRBJ2-1
v_call: TRBV7-8
clone_size: many
d_call: TRBD2
cdr3_aa: CASSPLGTSGYNEQFF

j_call: TRBJ2-3
v_call: TRBV7-9
clone_size: many
d_call: NA
cdr3_aa: CASSSSGRSTDTQYF

j_call: TRBJ2-1
v_call: TRBV5-1
clone_size: many
d_call: NA
cdr3_aa: CASSPTEGIHEQFF

j_call: TRBJ2-3
v_call: TRBV24-1
clone_size: few
d_call: NA
cdr3_aa: CATSDFSTDTQYF

j_call: TRBJ2-1
v_call: TRBV5-1
clone_size: many
d_call: NA
cdr3_aa: CASSLEWGLHNEQFF

j_call: TRBJ2-7
v_call: TRBV7-9
clone_size: many
d_call: TRBD2
cdr3_aa: CASSLALAGEFEQYF

j_call: TRBJ2-1
v_call: TRBV20-1
clone_size: NA
d_call: TRBD1
cdr3_aa: CSARDWTGGTGHSYNEQFF

j_call: TRBJ2-7
v_call: TRBV20-1
clone_size: many
d_call: NA
cdr3_aa: CSARDRLHWNSYEQYF

j_call: TRBJ1-2
v_call: TRBV6-2/TRBV6-3
clone_size: many
d_call: TRBD1
cdr3_aa: CASTRDSYGYTF